The text below deals with one T cell receptor beta chain. Authors' processing steps: Reference gene primer amplification gave nucleated cell count estimates. The repertoire was sequenced with immunoSEQ multiplex PCR; TCRdb's copy has only in-frame clones and lacks some. Clonal size and the V and J genes are those of that table, whereas D and trimming came from the DNA. The table lists roughly 330,000 clones, over 75% of them singletons. There are 14 residues in the CDR3. V was shortened by 0 bases and J by 0 bases, with 5 bases between the two germline ends. CDR1 is MNHEY, CDR2 SVGAGI, per germline. This sample stems from a study of blood T cell repertoires in COVID-19. Study-wide background: T cells, B-cell-depleted T cells, or PBMCs supplied cDNA or gDNA.

This sequence was found in a woman in her forties or fifties with active or convalescent COVID-19. The chain combines TRBV6-5 with TRBJ1-1; no clear D. The specimen sequenced was peripheral blood. This chain's CDR3 is CASSYSSMNTEAFF. Written as DNA, the CDR3 is TGTGCCAGCAGTTACTCGAGTATGAACACTGAAGCTTTCTTT.